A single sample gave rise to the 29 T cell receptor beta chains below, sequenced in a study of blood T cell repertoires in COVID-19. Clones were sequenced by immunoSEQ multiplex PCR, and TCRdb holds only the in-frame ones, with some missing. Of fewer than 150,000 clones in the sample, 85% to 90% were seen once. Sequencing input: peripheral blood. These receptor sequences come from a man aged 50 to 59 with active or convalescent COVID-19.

In DNA, the CDR3 is TGTGCCAGCAGCTTAGGAGGGGGTGAGCAGTTCTTC. This encodes CASSLGGGEQFF. The chain recombines TRBV11-2 with TRBJ2-1; D might be TRBD1 (6 bases). The CDR3 is made up of 12 amino acids. V lost 1 base and J lost 9, with 7 bases in between. Germline V CDR1 and CDR2: SGHAT, FQNNGV.

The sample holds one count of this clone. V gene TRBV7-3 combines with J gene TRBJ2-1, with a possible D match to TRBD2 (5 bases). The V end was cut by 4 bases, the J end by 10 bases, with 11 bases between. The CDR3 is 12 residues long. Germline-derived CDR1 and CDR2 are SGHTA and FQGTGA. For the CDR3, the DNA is TGTGCCAGCAGCTCCAAACTAGGGGAGCAGTTCTTC. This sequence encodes CASSSKLGEQFF.

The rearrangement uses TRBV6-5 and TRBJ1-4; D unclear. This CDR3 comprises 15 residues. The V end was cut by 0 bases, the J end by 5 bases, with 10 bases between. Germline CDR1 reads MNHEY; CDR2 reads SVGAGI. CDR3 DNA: TGTGCCAGCAGTTACTCGCGCCGAAAGAATGAAAAACTGTTTTTT. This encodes CASSYSRRKNEKLFF.

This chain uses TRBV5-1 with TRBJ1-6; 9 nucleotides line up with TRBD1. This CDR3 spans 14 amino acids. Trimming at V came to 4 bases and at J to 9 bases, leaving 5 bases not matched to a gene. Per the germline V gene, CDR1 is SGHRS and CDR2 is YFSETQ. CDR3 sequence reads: CASSTGQGSSPLHF. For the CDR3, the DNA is TGCGCCAGCAGCACGGGACAGGGAAGTTCACCCCTCCACTTT.

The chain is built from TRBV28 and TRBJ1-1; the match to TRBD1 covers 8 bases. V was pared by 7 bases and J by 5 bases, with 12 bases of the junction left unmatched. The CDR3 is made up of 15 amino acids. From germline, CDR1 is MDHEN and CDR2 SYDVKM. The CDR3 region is CASTPVGRGLTEAFF. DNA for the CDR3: TGTGCCAGCACCCCGGTGGGCAGGGGGCTGACTGAAGCTTTCTTT.

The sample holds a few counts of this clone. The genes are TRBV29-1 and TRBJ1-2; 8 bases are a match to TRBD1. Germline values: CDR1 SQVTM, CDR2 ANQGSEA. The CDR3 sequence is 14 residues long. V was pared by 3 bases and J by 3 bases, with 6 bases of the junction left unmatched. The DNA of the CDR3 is TGCAGCGTTGATGACAGGGGAAGGTACTATGGCTACACCTTC. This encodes CSVDDRGRYYGYTF.

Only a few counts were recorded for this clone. The CDR3 coding sequence is TGTGCCAGTTCCACCGGGACAACCAATCAGCCCCAGCATTTT. Protein sequence: CASSTGTTNQPQHF. J is TRBJ1-5 and V is TRBV2, with D possibly matching TRBD1 (6 bases). Trimming removed 9 bases at V and 3 bases at J, with 15 bases between. Germline V gives CDR1 SNHLY, CDR2 FYNNEI. CDR3 length: 14 amino acids.

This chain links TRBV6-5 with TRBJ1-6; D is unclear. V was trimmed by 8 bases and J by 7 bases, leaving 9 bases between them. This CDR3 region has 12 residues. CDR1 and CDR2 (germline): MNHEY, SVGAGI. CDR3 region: CASSRPNSPLHF. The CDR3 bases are TGTGCCAGCTCGAGGCCGAATTCACCCCTCCACTTT.

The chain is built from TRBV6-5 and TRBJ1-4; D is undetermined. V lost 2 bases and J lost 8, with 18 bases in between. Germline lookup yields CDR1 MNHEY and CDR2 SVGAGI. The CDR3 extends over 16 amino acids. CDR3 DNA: TGTGCCAGCAGTTACCTCCCGGGGTCAATAAGAGAAAAACTGTTTTTT. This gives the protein CASSYLPGSIREKLFF.

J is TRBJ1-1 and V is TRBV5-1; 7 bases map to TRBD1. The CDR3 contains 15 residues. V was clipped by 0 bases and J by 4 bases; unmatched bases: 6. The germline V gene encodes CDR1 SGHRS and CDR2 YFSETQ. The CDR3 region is CASSLEAGGGTEAFF. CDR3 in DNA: TGCGCCAGCAGCTTGGAAGCAGGGGGAGGCACTGAAGCTTTCTTT.

The CDR3 protein is CASSYSLRGETQYF. The CDR3 DNA reads as TGTGCCAGCAGTTACTCGTTACGAGGGGAGACCCAGTACTTC. The chain couples TRBV6-5 to TRBJ2-5; tentatively, D is TRBD2 (5 bases). V lost 0 bases and J 5 bases, leaving 10 bases between the germline ends. The CDR3 has 14 residues. Germline CDR1 is MNHEY and CDR2 is SVGAGI.

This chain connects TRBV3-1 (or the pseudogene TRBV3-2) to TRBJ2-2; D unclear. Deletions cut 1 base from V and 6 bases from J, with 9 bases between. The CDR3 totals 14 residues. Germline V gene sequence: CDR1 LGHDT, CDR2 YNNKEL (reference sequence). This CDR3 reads CASSQGAGSGELFF. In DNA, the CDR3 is TGTGCCAGCAGCCAAGGGGCTGGGTCCGGGGAGCTGTTTTTT.

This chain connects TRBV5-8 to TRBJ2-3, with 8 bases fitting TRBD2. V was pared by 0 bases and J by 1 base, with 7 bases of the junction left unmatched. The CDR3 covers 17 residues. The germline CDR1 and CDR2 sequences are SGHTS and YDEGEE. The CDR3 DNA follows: TGTGCCAGCAGCTTGGGACTAGCGACCCCCGGCACAGATACGCAGTATTTT. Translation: CASSLGLATPGTDTQYF.

The CDR3 protein is CASSPRGQGTTGANVLTF. The CDR3 nucleotides are TGTGCCAGCAGTCCTAGGGGACAGGGGACGACTGGGGCCAACGTCCTGACTTTC. The chain recombines TRBV6-6 with TRBJ2-6; 10 nucleotides line up with TRBD1. V was pared by 5 bases and J by 2 bases, with 9 bases of the junction left unmatched. This CDR3 has 18 amino acids. Germline V lookup: CDR1 MNHNY, CDR2 SVGAGI (reference sequence).

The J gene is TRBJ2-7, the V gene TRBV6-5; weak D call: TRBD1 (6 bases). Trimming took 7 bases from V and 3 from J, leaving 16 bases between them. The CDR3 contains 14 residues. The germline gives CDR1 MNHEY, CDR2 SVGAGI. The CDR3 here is CASKKGTPFYEQYF. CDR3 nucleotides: TGTGCCAGCAAAAAAGGGACACCTTTCTACGAGCAGTACTTC.

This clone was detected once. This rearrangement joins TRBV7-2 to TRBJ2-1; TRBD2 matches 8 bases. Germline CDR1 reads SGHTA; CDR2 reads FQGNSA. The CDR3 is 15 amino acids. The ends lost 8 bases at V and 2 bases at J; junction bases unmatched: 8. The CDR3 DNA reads TGTGCCAGCCGCCTCCCGGGACTAGCCTACAATGAGCAGTTCTTC. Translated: CASRLPGLAYNEQFF.

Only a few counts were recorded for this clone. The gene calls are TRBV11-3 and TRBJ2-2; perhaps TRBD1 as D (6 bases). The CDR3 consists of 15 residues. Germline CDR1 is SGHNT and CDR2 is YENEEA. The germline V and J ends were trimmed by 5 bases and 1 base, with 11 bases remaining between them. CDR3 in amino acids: CASSGGQMNTGELFF. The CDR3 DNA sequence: TGTGCCAGCAGCGGGGGACAAATGAACACCGGGGAGCTGTTTTTT.

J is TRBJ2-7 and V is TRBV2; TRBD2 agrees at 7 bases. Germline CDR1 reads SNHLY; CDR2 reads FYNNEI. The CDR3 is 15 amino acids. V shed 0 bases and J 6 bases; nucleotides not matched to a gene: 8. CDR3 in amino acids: CASSEAGGRRGEQYF. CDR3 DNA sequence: TGTGCCAGCAGTGAAGCCGGCGGGAGAAGGGGCGAGCAGTACTTC.

The chain's CDR3 is CANAGGPNTGELFF. For the CDR3, the DNA is TGTGCCAACGCCGGAGGGCCAAACACCGGGGAGCTGTTTTTT. The rearrangement uses TRBV6-6 and TRBJ2-2; TRBD2 is a possible D gene (6 bases). The germline gives CDR1 MNHNY, CDR2 SVGAGI (reference sequence). V shed 10 bases and J shed 2 bases, with 14 bases lying between them. The CDR3 runs to 14 residues.

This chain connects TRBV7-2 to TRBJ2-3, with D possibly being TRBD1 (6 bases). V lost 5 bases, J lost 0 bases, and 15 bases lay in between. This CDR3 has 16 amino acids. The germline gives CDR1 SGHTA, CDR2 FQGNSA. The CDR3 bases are TGTGCCAGCAGCCCCAGGGGCGGGCCTAGCACAGATACGCAGTATTTT. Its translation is CASSPRGGPSTDTQYF.

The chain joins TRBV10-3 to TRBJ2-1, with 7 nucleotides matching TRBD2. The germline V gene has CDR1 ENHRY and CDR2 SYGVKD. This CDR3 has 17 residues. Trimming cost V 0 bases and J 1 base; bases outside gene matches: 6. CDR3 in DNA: TGTGCCATCAGTGAGTCGATGGCGGGAGAGTCCTACAATGAGCAGTTCTTC. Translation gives CAISESMAGESYNEQFF.

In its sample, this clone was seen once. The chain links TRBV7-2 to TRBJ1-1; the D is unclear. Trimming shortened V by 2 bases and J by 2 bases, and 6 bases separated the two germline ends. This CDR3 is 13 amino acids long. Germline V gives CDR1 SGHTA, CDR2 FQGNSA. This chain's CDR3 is CASSLSVNTEAFF. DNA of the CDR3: TGTGCCAGCAGCTTATCCGTTAACACTGAAGCTTTCTTT. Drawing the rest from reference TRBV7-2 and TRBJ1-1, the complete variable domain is GAGVSQSPSNKVTEKGKDVELRCDPISGHTALYWYRQSLGQGLEFLIYFQGNSAPDKSGLPSDRFSAERTGGSVSTLTIQRTQQEDSAVYLCASSLSVNTEAFFGQGTRLTVV.

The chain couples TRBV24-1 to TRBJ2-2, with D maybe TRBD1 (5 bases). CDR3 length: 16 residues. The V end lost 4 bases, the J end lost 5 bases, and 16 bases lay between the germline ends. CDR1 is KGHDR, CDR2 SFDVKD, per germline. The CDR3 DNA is TGTGCCACCAGTGACCAGACAGTTTTCCAAACCGGGGAGCTGTTTTTT. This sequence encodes CATSDQTVFQTGELFF.

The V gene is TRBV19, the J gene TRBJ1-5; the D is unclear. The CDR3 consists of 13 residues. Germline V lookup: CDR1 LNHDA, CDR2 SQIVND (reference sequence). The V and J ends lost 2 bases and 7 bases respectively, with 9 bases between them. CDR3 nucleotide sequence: TGTGCCAGTAGTATAAATCCCCAGCAGCCCCAGCATTTT. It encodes CASSINPQQPQHF.

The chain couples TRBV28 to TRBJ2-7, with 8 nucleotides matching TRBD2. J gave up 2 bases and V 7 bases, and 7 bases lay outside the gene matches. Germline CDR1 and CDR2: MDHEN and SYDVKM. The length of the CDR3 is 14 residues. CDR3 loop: CASILAGRAYEQYF. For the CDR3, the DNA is TGTGCCAGCATACTCGCCGGGAGGGCCTACGAGCAGTACTTC.

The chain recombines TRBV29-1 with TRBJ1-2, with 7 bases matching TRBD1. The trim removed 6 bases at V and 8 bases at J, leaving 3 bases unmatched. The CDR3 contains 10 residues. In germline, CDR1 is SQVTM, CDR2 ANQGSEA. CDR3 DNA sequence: TGCAGCGTCGGGACAGCGGGCTACACCTTC. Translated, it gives CSVGTAGYTF. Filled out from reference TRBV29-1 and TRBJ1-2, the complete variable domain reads SAVISQKPSRDICQRGTSLTIQCQVDSQVTMMFWYRQQPGQSLTLIATANQGSEATYESGFVIDKFPISRPNLTFSTLTVSNMSPEDSSIYLCSVGTAGYTFGSGTRLTVV.

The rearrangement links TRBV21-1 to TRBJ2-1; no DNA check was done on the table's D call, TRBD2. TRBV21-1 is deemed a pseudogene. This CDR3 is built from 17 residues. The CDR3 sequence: CASSKEPWTPWGNEQFF. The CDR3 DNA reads TGTGCCAGCAGCAAAGAGCCCTGGACTCCCTGGGGCAATGAGCAGTTCTTC.

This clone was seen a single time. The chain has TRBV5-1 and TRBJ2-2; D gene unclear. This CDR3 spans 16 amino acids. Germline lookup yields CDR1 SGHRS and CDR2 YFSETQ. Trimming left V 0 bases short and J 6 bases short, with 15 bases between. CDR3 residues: CASSLALAGRSGELFF. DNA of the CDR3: TGCGCCAGCAGCTTGGCCTTGGCAGGAAGATCCGGGGAGCTGTTTTTT.

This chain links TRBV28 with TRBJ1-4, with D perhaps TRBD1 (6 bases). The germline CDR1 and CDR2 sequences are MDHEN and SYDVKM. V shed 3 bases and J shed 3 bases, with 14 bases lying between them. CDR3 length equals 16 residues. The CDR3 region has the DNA TGTGCCAGCAGTTTGGGGGGGCCGCTGGCTAATGAAAAACTGTTTTTT. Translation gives CASSLGGPLANEKLFF.